This is a list of T cell receptor beta chains from one sample in a study of cytomegalovirus exposure and HLA in healthy donors. Assay used: immunoSEQ multiplex PCR; TCRdb lists only in-frame clones, some missing. Altogether about 120,000 clones are present, around 60% being singletons, with the ten largest covering 9% to 10%. Specimen: PBMCs. The receptors here all came from a man in his forties in good health and CMV-seropositive. Each CDR3 is given with its conserved first and last residue. The order of the fields is V gene, clone size, D gene, J gene, CDR3 protein, CDR3 DNA. The D gene is left open where the match is weak. Clone size, where shown, is once, few, many, or a class for clones that have expanded.

TRBV5-4,.,TRBD1,TRBJ2-2,CASPRTGMNTGELFF,TGTGCCAGCCCTCGGACAGGGATGAACACCGGGGAGCTGTTTTTT
TRBV10-3,.,TRBD2,TRBJ2-5,CAISGGFSGVQETQYF,TGTGCCATCAGTGGGGGGTTTAGCGGGGTCCAAGAGACCCAGTACTTC
TRBV12-5,few,TRBD2,TRBJ2-1,CASGLYTGREGRGNEQFF,TGTGCTAGTGGTTTATACACAGGCCGGGAGGGCCGGGGCAATGAGCAGTTCTTC
TRBV7-7,.,TRBD2,TRBJ2-2,CASSPGLAVGELFF,TGTGCCAGCAGCCCCGGACTAGCGGTCGGGGAGCTGTTTTTT
TRBV4-2,few,.,TRBJ2-1,CASSDRSGVYNEQFF,TGTGCCAGCAGCGACAGGAGCGGGGTGTACAATGAGCAGTTCTTC
TRBV11-2,.,.,TRBJ2-3,CASSSTQDTQYF,TGTGCCAGCAGCTCGACTCAAGATACGCAGTATTTT
TRBV6-1,.,.,TRBJ1-3,CASSEAAPGRGGGNTIYF,TGTGCCAGCAGTGAAGCGGCGCCGGGCAGGGGTGGTGGAAACACCATATATTTT
TRBV9,once,TRBD2,TRBJ2-3,CASSVGLAGESTDTQYF,TGTGCCAGCAGCGTAGGACTAGCGGGGGAAAGCACAGATACGCAGTATTTT
TRBV11-2,.,TRBD1,TRBJ1-1,CASSPRGGRDRAIATEAFF,TGTGCCAGCAGCCCGAGAGGGGGTCGGGACAGGGCGATTGCCACTGAAGCTTTCTTT
TRBV11-2,.,.,TRBJ2-7,CASSLIRGYEQYF,TGTGCCAGCAGCTTAATCAGGGGTTACGAGCAGTACTTC
TRBV28,.,.,TRBJ1-1,CASRRYTEAFF,TGTGCCAGCAGGAGATACACTGAAGCTTTCTTT
TRBV15,.,TRBD2,TRBJ2-1,CATSPRSGGGYNEQFF,TGTGCCACCAGCCCGAGGAGCGGGGGGGGATACAATGAGCAGTTCTTC
TRBV29-1,few,TRBD2,TRBJ2-3,CSVDLGTSVTDTQYF,TGCAGCGTTGACCTCGGGACTAGCGTAACAGATACGCAGTATTTT
TRBV2,.,TRBD1,TRBJ2-6,CASRVRKGAVIGSGANVLTF,TGTGCCAGCAGGGTACGTAAGGGGGCGGTCATCGGCTCTGGGGCCAACGTCCTGACTTTC
TRBV4-1,.,.,TRBJ1-5,CASSQGLGASNQPQHF,TGCGCCAGCAGCCAAGGACTAGGGGCAAGCAATCAGCCCCAGCATTTT
TRBV7-7,.,.,TRBJ2-5,CASSLDESTQETQYF,TGTGCTAGCAGCTTAGATGAGTCAACCCAAGAGACCCAGTACTTC
TRBV19,few,.,TRBJ1-4,CASSILGLPGEKEKLFF,TGTGCCAGTAGTATTCTTGGACTCCCTGGGGAAAAAGAAAAACTGTTTTTT
TRBV19,.,.,TRBJ2-5,CASSIMPGQETQYF,TGTGCCAGTAGTATAATGCCGGGACAAGAGACCCAGTACTTC
TRBV7-9,few,.,TRBJ1-1,CASSRAGGGGWTEAFF,TGTGCCAGCAGCCGGGCGGGGGGTGGAGGATGGACTGAAGCTTTCTTT
TRBV5-4,.,TRBD1,TRBJ1-2,CASSSPGQPYGYTF,TGTGCCAGCAGCTCCCCGGGACAGCCCTATGGCTACACCTTC
TRBV7-3,few,TRBD2,TRBJ2-7,CASSFVAGPPYEQYF,TGTGCCAGCAGCTTTGTAGCGGGCCCTCCCTACGAGCAGTACTTC
TRBV7-9,once,.,TRBJ1-3,CASSLGGGSGNTIYF,TGTGCCAGCAGCTTAGGGGGCGGCTCTGGAAACACCATATATTTT
TRBV6-5,few,.,TRBJ2-1,CASSLYNEQFF,TGTGCCAGCAGTCTCTACAATGAGCAGTTCTTC
TRBV7-8,.,TRBD2,TRBJ2-7,CASSLGSGAGGRYEQYF,TGTGCCAGCAGCTTAGGGTCTGGAGCGGGGGGCAGGTACGAGCAGTACTTC
TRBV5-6,few,.,TRBJ2-7,CASSFSSYEQYF,TGTGCCAGCAGCTTCAGCTCCTACGAGCAGTACTTC
TRBV5-8,few,.,TRBJ1-1,CASSATGCWAFF,TGTGCCAGCAGCGCTACAGGTTGTTGGGCTTTCTTT
TRBV30,.,.,TRBJ2-7,CAWSVGGSYEQYF,TGTGCCTGGAGTGTAGGCGGCAGCTACGAGCAGTACTTC
TRBV7-9,.,.,TRBJ1-3,CASSLAGRGRNTIYF,TGTGCCAGCAGCTTAGCGGGCAGGGGCCGAAACACCATATATTTT
TRBV5-4,.,.,TRBJ1-2,CASSLMGAYGYTF,TGTGCCAGCAGCTTGATGGGGGCTTATGGCTACACCTTC
TRBV7-9,few,.,TRBJ1-1,CASSSQGEGAEAFF,TGTGCCAGCAGCTCACAGGGCGAGGGGGCTGAAGCTTTCTTT
TRBV10-3,.,TRBD1,TRBJ2-7,CAISTPGQGGEQYF,TGTGCCATCAGTACCCCGGGACAGGGCGGCGAGCAGTACTTC
TRBV10-1,once,.,TRBJ2-1,CASIRGKVMCEQFF,TGCGCCAGCATTAGGGGTAAGGTTATGTGTGAGCAGTTCTTC
TRBV7-9,few,TRBD1,TRBJ2-7,CASTQGQGGFYEQYF,TGTGCCAGCACTCAAGGACAGGGGGGATTCTACGAGCAGTACTTC
TRBV9,.,.,TRBJ2-5,CASSVATRRETQYF,TGTGCCAGCAGCGTAGCTACCCGGCGGGAGACCCAGTACTTC
TRBV7-9,.,TRBD2,TRBJ2-7,CASSSILAGGTYEQYF,TGTGCCAGCAGTTCTATTCTAGCGGGAGGAACCTACGAGCAGTACTTC
TRBV12-1,.,.,TRBJ2-7,CARLIQGRSYEQYF,TGTGCCAGGCTGATACAGGGGAGAAGCTACGAGCAGTACTTC
TRBV7-2,once,.,TRBJ2-1,CASSQGLYNEQFF,TGTGCCAGCAGCCAGGGACTGTACAATGAGCAGTTCTTC
TRBV5-1,.,TRBD1,TRBJ2-1,CASSFAGGSYNEQFF,TGCGCCAGCAGCTTTGCAGGGGGCTCCTACAATGAGCAGTTCTTC
TRBV5-1,.,TRBD2,TRBJ2-7,CASSSLSGGNSYEQYF,TGCGCCAGCAGCTCGCTAAGCGGGGGGAATTCCTACGAGCAGTACTTC
TRBV6-5,once,TRBD1,TRBJ2-7,CASSPGQALEQYF,TGTGCCAGCAGCCCGGGACAGGCACTCGAGCAGTACTTC
TRBV2,.,.,TRBJ1-5,CASSREGGIGQPQHF,TGTGCCAGCAGCCGCGAGGGTGGGATAGGACAGCCCCAGCATTTT
TRBV27,.,.,TRBJ2-2,CASSSPLTGELFF,TGTGCCAGCAGTTCCCCTCTCACCGGGGAGCTGTTTTTT
TRBV7-9,few,.,TRBJ2-7,CASSSRGTGPYEQYF,TGTGCCAGCAGCTCGCGTGGGACTGGCCCCTACGAGCAGTACTTC
TRBV7-9,few,TRBD1,TRBJ2-2,CASRPGGNTGELFF,TGTGCCAGCAGGCCAGGGGGCAACACCGGGGAGCTGTTTTTT
TRBV6-1,.,TRBD1,TRBJ1-5,CASSKQGASNQPQHF,TGTGCCAGCAGTAAACAGGGGGCGAGCAATCAGCCCCAGCATTTT
TRBV19,.,.,TRBJ1-2,CAAGKEYNYGYTF,TGTGCCGCGGGGAAGGAATATAACTATGGCTACACCTTC
TRBV5-1,few,.,TRBJ2-7,CASSLAGSAFNYEQYF,TGCGCCAGCAGCTTGGCCGGTTCTGCCTTCAACTACGAGCAGTACTTC
TRBV4-3,.,TRBD2,TRBJ2-1,CASSRAGLAGVIHEQFF,TGCGCCAGCAGCCGAGCAGGACTAGCGGGAGTTATTCATGAGCAGTTCTTC
TRBV4-1,.,.,TRBJ1-2,CASSQDIPGRYTF,TGCGCCAGCAGCCAAGATATCCCAGGTCGCTACACCTTC
TRBV12-2,.,.,TRBJ2-3,CASRFLQGRSTDTQYF,TGTGCAAGTCGCTTTTTACAGGGAAGGAGCACAGATACGCAGTATTTT
TRBV11-2,.,TRBD1,TRBJ2-7,CASSLDHRDRGSREQYF,TGTGCCAGCAGCTTAGATCACCGGGACAGGGGATCGCGTGAGCAGTACTTC
TRBV5-4,.,.,TRBJ1-2,CASSPGEGISGYTF,TGTGCCAGCAGCCCTGGAGAGGGTATTAGTGGCTACACCTTC
TRBV28,.,TRBD1,TRBJ1-2,CASSSGQDYGYTF,TGTGCCAGCAGCTCGGGACAGGACTATGGCTACACCTTC
TRBV27,few,.,TRBJ1-2,CASSVYLSGGYTF,TGTGCCAGCAGTGTGTACTTGTCGGGGGGCTACACCTTC
TRBV7-9,once,.,TRBJ1-4,CASSLFFGRVANEKLFF,TGTGCCAGCAGCTTATTCTTCGGCAGGGTGGCTAATGAAAAACTGTTTTTT
TRBV9,.,.,TRBJ2-6,CASSVDVGTGANVLTF,TGTGCCAGCAGCGTAGATGTGGGCACTGGGGCCAACGTCCTGACTTTC
TRBV7-9,few,.,TRBJ2-2,CASSWVGGDTGELFF,TGTGCCAGCAGCTGGGTAGGAGGGGACACCGGGGAGCTGTTTTTT
TRBV7-8,few,TRBD2,TRBJ2-1,CASSLEGGSRDEQFF,TGTGCCAGCAGCTTAGAGGGCGGGAGTAGGGATGAGCAGTTCTTC
TRBV7-8,few,TRBD1,TRBJ2-7,CASSPGQGAYEQYF,TGTGCCAGCAGTCCGGGACAGGGGGCTTACGAGCAGTACTTC